This TCR beta chain was obtained from a study of PD-1 blockade in classical Hodgkin lymphoma. Germline trimming cut 0 bases from V and 4 bases from J; bases unmatched to any gene: 6. Looked up from germline, CDR1 is ENHRY and CDR2 is SYGVKD. The CDR3 runs 16 residues. Generated by immunoSEQ multiplex PCR, the TCRdb table keeps only in-frame clones and is missing some. Found here are over 70,000 clones, approximately 91% of them singletons; the top ten hold less than 25%. Each of the patients experienced relapse following autologous stem cell transplantation, and their brentuximab vedotin exposure differed.

Material: peripheral blood mononuclear cells (PBMCs), obtained at baseline. The sequence came from a human donor with classical Hodgkin lymphoma. The chain links TRBV10-3 to TRBJ1-1; 9 bases are shared with TRBD1. The CDR3 here is CAISESSTGGSTEAFF. In DNA, the CDR3 is TGTGCCATCAGTGAGTCGAGTACAGGGGGCTCCACTGAAGCTTTCTTT.